These T cell receptor beta chains were read from a single sample in a study of tumor-infiltrating lymphocytes in primary liver carcinoma. TCRdb processed the multiplex PCR reads anew with MiXCR; each CDR3 protein has one entry. The sample holds 100,000 or so distinct CDR3 sequences, more than 65% seen once. Material: liver tumor tissue from sampling region 2. Source of these receptors: a woman in her sixties with primary liver carcinoma and hepatitis B virus infection. CDR3s include the opening cysteine and the closing phenylalanine or tryptophan. Fields, in order: clone size, D gene, V gene, J gene, CDR3 protein, CDR3 DNA. The D gene is left open where the match is weak. Only part of the rows carry a size: once, few, many, or a class if the clone is expanded.

.	.	TRBV11-2	TRBJ1-2	CASPLLGHYDYAF	TGTGCCAGCCCTCTTCTGGGGCACTATGACTACGCCTTC
once	.	TRBV29-1	TRBJ2-5	CSVPQSRVEETQYF	TGCAGCGTCCCCCAATCAAGGGTAGAAGAGACCCAGTACTTC
.	.	TRBV11-3	TRBJ2-7	CASMCNSYEQYF	TGTGCCAGCATGTGCAACTCCTACGAGCAGTATTTC
many	TRBD1	TRBV12-3/TRBV12-4	TRBJ1-1	CASRATGGLSEAFF	TGTGCCAGCAGGGCAACAGGGGGATTATCTGAAGCTTTCTTT
.	TRBD1	TRBV29-1	TRBJ2-5	CSVGSWTGGLETQYF	TGCAGCGTTGGCTCTTGGACAGGGGGATTGGAGACCCAGTACTTC
few	.	TRBV6-4	TRBJ2-3	CASSDSNGGTDTQYF	TGTGCCAGCAGTGACTCGAATGGCGGCACAGATACGCAGTATTTT
few	TRBD1	TRBV28	TRBJ2-3	CASSRGRDRGRYTQYF	TGTGCCAGCAGTCGGGGCCGGGACAGGGGGAGGTATACGCAGTATTTT
.	TRBD2	TRBV6-2/TRBV6-3	TRBJ2-7	CASNLAGGMSYEQYF	TGTGCCAGCAACTTAGCGGGAGGCATGTCCTACGAGCAGTATTTC
.	.	TRBV11-3	TRBJ2-7	CARSFRRSYEQYF	TGTGCCAGAAGCTTCAGACGGAGCTACGAGCAGTACTTC
.	TRBD1	TRBV6-2/TRBV6-3	TRBJ2-7	CASTFPQGRNYGQYF	TGTGCCAGCACCTTTCCACAGGGGCGAAACTACGGGCAATACTTC
.	.	TRBV13	TRBJ1-6	CASSLNRGYNSPLHF	TGTGCCAGCAGCTTAAATCGAGGGTATAATTCACCCCTCCACTTT
.	TRBD2	TRBV11-2	TRBJ2-1	CASSWASGINNEQFF	TGTGCCAGCAGTTGGGCTAGCGGGATTAACAATGAACAGTTCTTC
.	TRBD1	TRBV4-1	TRBJ1-5	CASSPRTGESNQPQHF	TGCGCCAGCAGCCCTCGGACAGGCGAAAGCAATCAGCCCCAGCATTTT
many	TRBD2	TRBV5-1	TRBJ2-1	CASSLLAGVYNEQFF	TGCGCCAGCAGCTTACTAGCGGGAGTATACAATGAGCAGTTCTTC
.	.	TRBV11-2	TRBJ2-5	CASLESKGTQYF	TGTGCCAGCTTAGAATCCAAGGGGACCCAGTACTTC
.	TRBD1	TRBV9	TRBJ2-7	CASSGDPGQGREQYF	TGTGCCAGCAGCGGAGACCCGGGACAGGGGCGCGAGCAGTACTTC
.	TRBD1	TRBV28	TRBJ2-7	CASHSSGGPYEHYF	TGTGCCAGCCATTCGTCAGGGGGTCCCTACGAGCATTACTTC
many	TRBD2	TRBV5-1	TRBJ2-1	CASSLGGSPNEQFF	TGCGCCAGCAGCTTGGGCGGGAGTCCAAATGAGCAGTTCTTC
many	.	TRBV5-4	TRBJ2-3	CASSKQGGDTQYF	TGTGCCAGCAGCAAACAGGGTGGAGATACGCAGTATTTT
many	.	TRBV6-1	TRBJ1-5	CASRDKGTGFQPQHF	TGTGCCAGCAGAGATAAGGGAACAGGGTTTCAGCCCCAGCATTTT
.	.	TRBV12-3/TRBV12-4	TRBJ1-5	CANSWGRANQPQHF	TGTGCCAATAGTTGGGGACGGGCTAATCAGCCCCAGCATTTT
.	.	TRBV29-1	TRBJ2-7	CSVEGSAVEQYF	TGCAGCGTTGAGGGCTCAGCGGTGGAGCAGTACTTT
few	.	TRBV6-5	TRBJ1-1	CASSSQGANAEAFF	TGTGCCAGCAGTTCGCAAGGGGCGAACGCTGAAGCTTTCTTT
many	.	TRBV30	TRBJ2-5	CASGSGGTAKEETQYF	TGTGCCTCAGGGTCAGGCGGGACAGCGAAAGAGGAGACCCAGTACTTC
.	TRBD2	TRBV5-5	TRBJ2-5	CASSSALAGGQTQYF	TGTGCCAGCAGCTCGGCCCTAGCGGGAGGGCAGACCCAGTACTTC
.	TRBD1	TRBV29-1	TRBJ2-7	CSAGIPGTGELYF	TGCAGCGCTGGCATCCCCGGAACAGGGGAGCTGTACTTC
.	.	TRBV28	TRBJ2-7	CARGTLSYEQYF	TGTGCCAGGGGGACTCTTTCCTACGAGCAGTACTTC
.	.	TRBV11-2	TRBJ2-1	CAGSLTPTIFLNDEQSF	TGTGCCGGCAGCTTAACCCCGACAATATTCCTCAACGATGAGCAGTCCTTC
.	.	TRBV28	TRBJ2-7	CASSPAGVAVIEQYF	TGTGCCAGCAGCCCGGCCGGGGTAGCAGTGATCGAGCAGTACTTC
.	.	TRBV20-1	TRBJ2-7	CSAQGSYEQYF	TGCAGTGCCCAGGGCTCCTACGAGCAGTACTTC
once	.	TRBV28	TRBJ1-2	CTSGGGRHSRGYTF	TGTACCAGCGGCGGTGGTCGGCATAGTCGTGGCTACACCTTC
.	.	TRBV7-9	TRBJ1-1	CASPRLAEAFF	TGTGCCAGCCCCCGACTGGCTGAAGCTTTCTTT
many	.	TRBV5-5	TRBJ1-5	CASSLQGNQPQHF	TGTGCCAGCAGCTTGCAGGGCAATCAGCCCCAGCATTTT
.	TRBD1	TRBV5-1	TRBJ2-7	CASSLDRGYEQYF	TGCGCCAGCAGCCTCGACAGGGGGTACGAGCAGTACTTC
few	.	TRBV2	TRBJ2-3	CASKADLTDTQYF	TGTGCCAGCAAAGCGGACCTCACAGATACGCAGTATTTT
.	TRBD1	TRBV11-2	TRBJ1-4	CASNLQGTGSRKLFF	TGTGCCAGCAACTTACAGGGGACAGGTAGTCGGAAACTGTTTTTT
.	TRBD1	TRBV6-1	TRBJ1-1	CASKTGIDTEASF	TGTGCCAGCAAGACAGGGATCGACACTGAGGCTTCCTTT
.	.	TRBV6-4	TRBJ2-1	CASSKDLHNEQFF	TGTGCCAGCAGTAAGGACCTACACAATGAGCAGTTCTTC
many	.	TRBV10-3	TRBJ2-2	CAISGQDQTGELFF	TGTGCCATCAGTGGGCAGGATCAGACCGGGGAGCTGTTTTTT
once	.	TRBV7-3	TRBJ2-5	CASSLIPGGGGENQYF	TGTGCCAGCAGCTTAATCCCCGGAGGGGGCGGGGAGAACCAGTACTTC
.	.	TRBV11-1	TRBJ2-7	CASSFLRGPSCEQYF	TGTGCCAGCAGTTTCCTACGGGGACCCTCCTGCGAGCAGTACTTC
many	.	TRBV30	TRBJ1-6	CALAGEYNSPLHF	TGTGCCTTAGCAGGAGAATATAATTCACCCCTCCACTTT
few	TRBD1	TRBV9	TRBJ2-7	CASSVGQGGYYEQYF	TGTGCCAGCAGCGTCGGACAGGGAGGATATTACGAGCAGTACTTC
many	.	TRBV12-3/TRBV12-4	TRBJ1-1	CASKPEGSLNTEAFF	TGTGCCAGCAAACCCGAGGGGAGTTTAAACACTGAAGCTTTCTTT
.	TRBD2	TRBV5-1	TRBJ2-7	CANSSWTSVGHEQYF	TGCGCCAACAGCTCATGGACTAGCGTCGGTCACGAGCAGTACTTC
.	.	TRBV12-3/TRBV12-4	TRBJ2-3	CTSSLTAGYTDVQYF	TGTACCAGCAGTTTAACGGCGGGGTACACAGATGTGCAGTATTTT